This T cell receptor beta chain was obtained from a study of OX40 agonist ivuxolimab in advanced cancers. The table came from immunoSEQ multiplex PCR; TCRdb's copy has only in-frame clones and leaves some out. The sample consists of some 83,000 clones, about 89% of them appearing once. Per germline, CDR1 MNHEY and CDR2 SVGAGI. The V end lost 4 bases, the J end lost 13 bases, and 17 bases lay between the germline ends. The CDR3 spans 14 residues. This TCR was recovered from an adult with an advanced solid tumor such as melanoma, head and neck, liver or kidney cancer. The specimen was CD4+ or CD8+ T cells sorted from blood, collected in a trial of the OX40 agonist ivuxolimab. J is TRBJ2-6 and V is TRBV6-5; D is unresolved. CDR3: CASSFSTEIGVLTF. The CDR3 nucleotides read TGTGCCAGCAGTTTCTCTACAGAAATTGGAGTCCTGACTTTC.